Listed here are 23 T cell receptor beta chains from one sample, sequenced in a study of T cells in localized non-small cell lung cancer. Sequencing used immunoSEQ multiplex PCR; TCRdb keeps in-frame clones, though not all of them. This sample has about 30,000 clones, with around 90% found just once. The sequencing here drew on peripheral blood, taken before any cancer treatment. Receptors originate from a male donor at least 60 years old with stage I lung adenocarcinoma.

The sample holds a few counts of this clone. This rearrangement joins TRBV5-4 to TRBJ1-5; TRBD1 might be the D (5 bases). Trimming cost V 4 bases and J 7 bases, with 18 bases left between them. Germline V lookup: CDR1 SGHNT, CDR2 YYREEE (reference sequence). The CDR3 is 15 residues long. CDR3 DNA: TGTGCCAGCAGCCAAGATTGGGGTAACAGGCAGCCCCAGCATTTT. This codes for CASSQDWGNRQPQHF. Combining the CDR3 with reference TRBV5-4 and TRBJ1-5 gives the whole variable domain ETGVTQSPTHLIKTRGQQVTLRCSSQSGHNTVSWYQQALGQGPQFIFQYYREEENGRGNFPPRFSGLQFPNYSSELNVNALELDDSALYLCASSQDWGNRQPQHFGDGTRLSIL.

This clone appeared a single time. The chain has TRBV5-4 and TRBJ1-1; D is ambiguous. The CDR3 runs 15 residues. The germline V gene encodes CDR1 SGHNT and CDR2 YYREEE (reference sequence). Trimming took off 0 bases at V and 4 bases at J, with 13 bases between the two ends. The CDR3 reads CASSLAQAGGTEAFF. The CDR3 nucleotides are TGTGCCAGCAGCTTGGCCCAGGCGGGAGGCACTGAAGCTTTCTTT.

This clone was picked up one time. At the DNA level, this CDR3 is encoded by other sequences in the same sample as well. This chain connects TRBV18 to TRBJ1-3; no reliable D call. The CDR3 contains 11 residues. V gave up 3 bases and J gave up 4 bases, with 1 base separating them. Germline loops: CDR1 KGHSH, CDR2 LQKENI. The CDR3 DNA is TGTGCCAGCTCACCGGGAAACACCATATATTTT. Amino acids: CASSPGNTIYF.

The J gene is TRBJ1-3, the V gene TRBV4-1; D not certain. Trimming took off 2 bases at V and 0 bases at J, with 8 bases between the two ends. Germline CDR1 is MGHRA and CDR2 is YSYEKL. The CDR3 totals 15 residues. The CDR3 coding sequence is TGCGCCAGCAGCCAAAGTCACGGCTCTGGAAACACCATATATTTT. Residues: CASSQSHGSGNTIYF.

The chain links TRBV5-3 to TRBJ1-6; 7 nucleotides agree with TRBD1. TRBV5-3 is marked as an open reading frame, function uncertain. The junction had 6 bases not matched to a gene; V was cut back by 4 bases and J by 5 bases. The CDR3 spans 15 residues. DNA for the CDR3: TGTGCCAGAAGCCTAGGGCAGGGGGATAATTCACCCCTCCACTTT. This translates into CARSLGQGDNSPLHF.

The DNA for the CDR3 is TGTGCCAGCTCACCACGAGGACAACAAGAGACCCAGTACTTC. It yields the protein CASSPRGQQETQYF. The rearrangement uses TRBV18 and TRBJ2-5, with a weak D call TRBD1 (5 bases). The CDR3 length is 14 residues. Germline V gene data show CDR1 as KGHSH and CDR2 as LQKENI. Deletions cut 1 base from V and 2 bases from J, with 8 bases between. Full variable domain (outside the CDR3, taken from reference TRBV18 and TRBJ2-5): NAGVMQNPRHLVRRRGQEARLRCSPMKGHSHVYWYRQLPEEGLKFMVYLQKENIIDESGMPKERFSAEFPKEGPSILRIQQVVRGDSAAYFCASSPRGQQETQYFGPGTRLLVL.

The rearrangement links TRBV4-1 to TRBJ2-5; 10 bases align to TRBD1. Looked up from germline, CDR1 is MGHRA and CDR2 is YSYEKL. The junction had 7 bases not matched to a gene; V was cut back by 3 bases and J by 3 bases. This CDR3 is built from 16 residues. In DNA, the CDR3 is TGCGCCAGCAGCCACACCCCAGGGACAGGGGAAGAGACCCAGTACTTC. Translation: CASSHTPGTGEETQYF.

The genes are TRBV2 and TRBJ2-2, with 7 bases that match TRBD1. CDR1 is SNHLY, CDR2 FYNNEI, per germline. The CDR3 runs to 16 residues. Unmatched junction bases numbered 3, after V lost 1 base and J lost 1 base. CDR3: CASSEVGTVNTGELFF. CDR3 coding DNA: TGTGCCAGCAGTGAAGTAGGGACAGTGAACACCGGGGAGCTGTTTTTT.

The CDR3 DNA follows: TGTGCCATCAGTGACGCGGGTGCGGATGAGCAGTTCTTC. The encoded protein is CAISDAGADEQFF. The chain joins TRBV10-3 to TRBJ2-1, with D possibly matching TRBD2 (5 bases). The V gene lost 3 bases and the J gene lost 8 bases, with 11 bases spanning the gap. The CDR3 is made up of 13 amino acids. Germline V gene lookup returns CDR1 ENHRY and CDR2 SYGVKD.

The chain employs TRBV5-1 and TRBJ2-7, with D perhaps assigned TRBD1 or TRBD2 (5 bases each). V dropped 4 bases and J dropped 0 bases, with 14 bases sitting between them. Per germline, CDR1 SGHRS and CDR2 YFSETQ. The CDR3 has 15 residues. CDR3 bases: TGCGCCAGCAGCCCACCTGGGACGGTCTCCTACGAGCAGTACTTC. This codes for CASSPPGTVSYEQYF.

The CDR3 nucleotides are TGTGCCAGCAGCCCGCGGATAGGGCCCCAGCATTTT. Translating gives CASSPRIGPQHF. This chain connects TRBV11-2 to TRBJ1-5, with unresolved D. The CDR3 consists of 12 residues. Trimming removed 5 bases from V and 9 bases from J, with 11 bases in between. Looked up from germline, CDR1 is SGHAT and CDR2 is FQNNGV. Complete variable domain (other parts from reference TRBV11-2 and TRBJ1-5): EAGVAQSPRYKIIEKRQSVAFWCNPISGHATLYWYQQILGQGPKLLIQFQNNGVVDDSQLPKDRFSAERLKGVDSTLKIQPAKLEDSAVYLCASSPRIGPQHFGDGTRLSIL.

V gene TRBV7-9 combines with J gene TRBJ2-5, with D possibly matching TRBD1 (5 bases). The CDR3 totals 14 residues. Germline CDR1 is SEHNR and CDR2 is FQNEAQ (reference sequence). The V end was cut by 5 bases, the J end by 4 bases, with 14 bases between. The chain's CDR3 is CASSEIQGRETQYF. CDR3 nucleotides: TGTGCCAGCAGCGAGATCCAGGGTCGAGAGACCCAGTACTTC. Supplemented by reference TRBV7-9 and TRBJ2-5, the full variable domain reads DTGVSQNPRHKITKRGQNVTFRCDPISEHNRLYWYRQTLGQGPEFLTYFQNEAQLEKSRLLSDRFSAERPKGSFSTLEIQRTEQGDSAMYLCASSEIQGRETQYFGPGTRLLVL.

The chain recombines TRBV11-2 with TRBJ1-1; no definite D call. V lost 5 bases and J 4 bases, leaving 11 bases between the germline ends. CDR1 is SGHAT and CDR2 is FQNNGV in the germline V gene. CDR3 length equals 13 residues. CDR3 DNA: TGTGCCAGCAGCGCAAACACCGGCACTGAAGCTTTCTTT. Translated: CASSANTGTEAFF.

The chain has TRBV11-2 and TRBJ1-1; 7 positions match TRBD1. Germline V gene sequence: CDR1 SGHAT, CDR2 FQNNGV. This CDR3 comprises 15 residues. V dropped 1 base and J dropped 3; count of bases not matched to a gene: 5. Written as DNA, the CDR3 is TGTGCCAGCAGCTTAGTAAGGGGGCCGGACACTGAAGCTTTCTTT. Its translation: CASSLVRGPDTEAFF.

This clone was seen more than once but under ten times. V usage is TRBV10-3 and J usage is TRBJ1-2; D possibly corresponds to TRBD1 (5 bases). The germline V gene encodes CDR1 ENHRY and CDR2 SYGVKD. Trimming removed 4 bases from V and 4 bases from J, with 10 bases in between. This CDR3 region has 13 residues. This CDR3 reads CAISVQGGYGYTF. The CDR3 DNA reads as TGTGCCATCAGTGTCCAGGGAGGCTATGGCTACACCTTC.

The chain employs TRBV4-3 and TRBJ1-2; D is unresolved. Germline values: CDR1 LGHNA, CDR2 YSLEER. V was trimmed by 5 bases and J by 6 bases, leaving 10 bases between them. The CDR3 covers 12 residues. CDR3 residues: CASSVYGNGYTF. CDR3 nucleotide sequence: TGCGCCAGCAGCGTGTATGGAAATGGCTACACCTTC.

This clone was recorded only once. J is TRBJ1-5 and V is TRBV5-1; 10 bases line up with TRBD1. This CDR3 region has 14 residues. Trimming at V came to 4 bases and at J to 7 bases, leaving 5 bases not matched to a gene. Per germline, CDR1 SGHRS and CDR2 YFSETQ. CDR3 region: CASSPGTGEQPQHF. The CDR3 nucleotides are TGCGCCAGCAGCCCGGGGACAGGGGAACAGCCCCAGCATTTT.

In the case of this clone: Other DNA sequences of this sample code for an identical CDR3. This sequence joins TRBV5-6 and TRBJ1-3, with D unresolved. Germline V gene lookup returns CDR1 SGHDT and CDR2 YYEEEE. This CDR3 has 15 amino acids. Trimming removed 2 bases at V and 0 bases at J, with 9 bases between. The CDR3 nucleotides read TGTGCCAGCAGCTTCTGGGAAACCTCTGGAAACACCATATATTTT. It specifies CASSFWETSGNTIYF.

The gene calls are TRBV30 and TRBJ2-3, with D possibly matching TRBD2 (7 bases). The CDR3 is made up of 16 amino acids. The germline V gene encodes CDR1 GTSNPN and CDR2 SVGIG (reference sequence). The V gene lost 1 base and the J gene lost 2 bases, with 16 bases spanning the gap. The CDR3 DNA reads TGTGCCTGGAGTGCGGGGGGCGGGCGCCCCACAGATACGCAGTATTTT. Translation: CAWSAGGGRPTDTQYF.

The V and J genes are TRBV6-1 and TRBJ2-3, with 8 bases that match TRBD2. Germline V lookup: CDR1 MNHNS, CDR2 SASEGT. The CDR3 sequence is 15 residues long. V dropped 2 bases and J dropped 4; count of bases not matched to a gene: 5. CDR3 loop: CASSEIAGQADTQYF. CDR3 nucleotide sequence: TGTGCCAGCAGTGAAATAGCGGGGCAGGCAGATACGCAGTATTTT.

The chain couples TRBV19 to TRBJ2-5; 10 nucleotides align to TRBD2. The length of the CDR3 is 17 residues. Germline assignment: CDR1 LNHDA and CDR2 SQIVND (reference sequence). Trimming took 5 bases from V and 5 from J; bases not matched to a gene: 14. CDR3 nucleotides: TGTGCCAGTAGTTTAAGGACCTCGGGACTAGCGAGGGAGACCCAGTACTTC. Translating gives CASSLRTSGLARETQYF.

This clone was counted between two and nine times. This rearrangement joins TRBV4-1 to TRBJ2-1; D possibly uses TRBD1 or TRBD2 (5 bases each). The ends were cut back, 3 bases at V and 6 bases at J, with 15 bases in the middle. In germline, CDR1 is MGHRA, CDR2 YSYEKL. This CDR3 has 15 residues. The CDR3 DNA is TGCGCCAGCAGCCAGCCACGGGACCCGTCCAATGAGCAGTTCTTC. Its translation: CASSQPRDPSNEQFF.

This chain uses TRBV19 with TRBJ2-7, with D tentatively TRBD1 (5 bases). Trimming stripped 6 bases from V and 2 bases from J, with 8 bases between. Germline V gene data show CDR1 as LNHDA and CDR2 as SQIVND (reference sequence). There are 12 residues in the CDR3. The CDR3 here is CASSSGPYEQYF. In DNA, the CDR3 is TGTGCCAGTAGCTCAGGGCCCTACGAGCAGTACTTC.